The 20 T cell receptor beta chains below come from one sample, sequenced in a study of PD-L1 blockade in urothelial cancer. TCRdb's copy holds only in-frame clones and misses some; the assay was immunoSEQ multiplex PCR. The repertoire consists of just over 20,000 clones, with around 91% occurring once and the leading ten covering 16%. Sample: PBMCs, taken around atezolizumab (anti-PD-L1) treatment. The receptors here all came from a woman aged 55-70 years with urothelial cancer.

The chain couples TRBV5-1 to TRBJ1-4; D is undetermined. V dropped 0 bases and J dropped 5 bases, with 5 bases sitting between them. From germline, CDR1 is SGHRS and CDR2 YFSETQ. CDR3 length: 13 amino acids. The CDR3 is CASSLGGNEKLFF. The CDR3 DNA is TGCGCCAGCAGCTTGGGCGGCAATGAAAAACTGTTTTTT.

This clone has only a few counts. The chain joins TRBV18 to TRBJ1-1, with TRBD1 matching over 7 bases. The J segment lost 5 bases and the V segment lost 3 bases, leaving 12 bases of the junction unmatched. The CDR3 spans 16 residues. In germline, CDR1 is KGHSH, CDR2 LQKENI. The CDR3 sequence: CASSPGADRYGTEAFF. The CDR3 nucleotides are TGTGCCAGCTCACCGGGAGCGGACAGGTATGGGACTGAAGCTTTCTTT.

Only one count was recorded for this clone. V is TRBV4-1 and J is TRBJ2-1; 7 bases are a match to TRBD1. Germline trimming cut 4 bases from V and 7 bases from J; bases unmatched to any gene: 13. Germline V lookup: CDR1 MGHRA, CDR2 YSYEKL. The CDR3 has 16 residues. The CDR3 is CASSPVNRQGENEQFF. As DNA, the CDR3 is TGCGCCAGCAGCCCAGTCAATAGACAGGGTGAGAATGAGCAGTTCTTC.

The gene calls are TRBV7-2 and TRBJ2-1; 8 bases fit TRBD2. V was clipped by 1 base and J by 13 bases; unmatched bases: 12. The CDR3 loop spans 15 amino acids. The germline CDR1 and CDR2 sequences are SGHTA and FQGNSA. CDR3 in DNA: TGTGCCAGCAGCTTAGGAGCGGGAGTTTCGAAGAAACAGTTCTTC. Translated: CASSLGAGVSKKQFF. Full variable domain (rest looked up from reference TRBV7-2 and TRBJ2-1): GAGVSQSPSNKVTEKGKDVELRCDPISGHTALYWYRQSLGQGLEFLIYFQGNSAPDKSGLPSDRFSAERTGGSVSTLTIQRTQQEDSAVYLCASSLGAGVSKKQFFGPGTRLTVL.

The gene calls are TRBV5-1 and TRBJ2-7; weak D call: TRBD1 (6 bases). Germline V gives CDR1 SGHRS, CDR2 YFSETQ. The CDR3 length is 12 residues. V was shortened by 4 bases and J by 5 bases, with 10 bases between the two germline ends. CDR3 nucleotide sequence: TGCGCCAGCAGCCCACAGGGTAACGAGCAGTACTTC. Its translation: CASSPQGNEQYF.

This chain connects TRBV2 to TRBJ1-5; 11 bases fit TRBD1. The V gene end was trimmed by 4 bases and the J gene end by 7 bases; junction bases not matched to a gene: 12. CDR1 is SNHLY, CDR2 FYNNEI, per germline. CDR3 size: 17 residues. Here the CDR3 DNA reads TGTGCCAGCAGTGTAGAGGACAGGGGGCTGGGGCGGCAGCCCCAGCATTTT. Amino acid sequence: CASSVEDRGLGRQPQHF.

The chain recombines TRBV10-3 with TRBJ2-1, with 11 bases aligning to TRBD2. The CDR3 is made up of 15 amino acids. J gave up 7 bases and V 0 bases, and 2 bases lay outside the gene matches. Germline lookup yields CDR1 ENHRY and CDR2 SYGVKD. The CDR3 nucleotides read TGTGCCATCAGTGAGTCGGGACTAGCGGCGAATGAGCAGTTCTTC. Its protein is CAISESGLAANEQFF.

This rearrangement joins TRBV5-1 to TRBJ2-7; 8 positions match TRBD2. The germline V gene encodes CDR1 SGHRS and CDR2 YFSETQ. This CDR3 region has 14 residues. The ends lost 4 bases at V and 5 bases at J; junction bases unmatched: 8. The DNA for the CDR3 is TGCGCCAGCAGCGTCACGGGAGGGCCCGACGAGCAGTACTTC. As protein: CASSVTGGPDEQYF.

This chain uses TRBV15 with TRBJ2-2, with 8 bases matching TRBD2. Germline trimming cut 2 bases from V and 6 bases from J; bases unmatched to any gene: 8. CDR1 is LNHNV and CDR2 is YYDKDF in the germline V gene (reference sequence). There are 16 residues in the CDR3. In DNA, the CDR3 is TGTGCCACCAGCAGAAGGACTAGCCGGGGGGCCGGGGAGCTGTTTTTT. Protein product: CATSRRTSRGAGELFF.

The V call is TRBV5-1, the J call TRBJ2-2; D uncertain. Germline V lookup: CDR1 SGHRS, CDR2 YFSETQ. The CDR3 has 12 residues. V lost 0 bases and J 7 bases, leaving 4 bases between the germline ends. CDR3 loop: CASSLGSGELFF. As DNA, the CDR3 is TGCGCCAGCAGCTTGGGTAGCGGGGAGCTGTTTTTT. The full variable domain, completed using reference TRBV5-1 and TRBJ2-2, is KAGVTQTPRYLIKTRGQQVTLSCSPISGHRSVSWYQQTPGQGLQFLFEYFSETQRNKGNFPGRFSGRQFSNSRSEMNVSTLELGDSALYLCASSLGSGELFFGEGSRLTVL.

The chain combines TRBV28 with TRBJ1-3; D not certain. The germline V and J ends were trimmed by 1 base and 4 bases, with 5 bases remaining between them. The CDR3 spans 13 residues. The V gene's germline CDR1 is MDHEN and CDR2 SYDVKM. CDR3 region: CASSLFQGNTIYF. CDR3 bases: TGTGCCAGCAGTTTATTTCAGGGAAACACCATATATTTT.

The J gene is TRBJ1-2, the V gene TRBV6-6, with TRBD1 matching 8 bases. CDR1 is MNHNY and CDR2 is SVGAGI in the germline V gene (reference sequence). Trimming at V came to 5 bases and at J to 1 base, leaving 9 bases not matched to a gene. This CDR3 contains 16 residues. As DNA, the CDR3 is TGTGCCAGCAGTCCCACCGGGACAGGAATTAACTATGGCTACACCTTC. The encoded protein is CASSPTGTGINYGYTF.

The gene calls are TRBV6-5 and TRBJ1-5; 8 nucleotides align to TRBD1. The CDR3 has 15 residues. The germline V gene has CDR1 MNHEY and CDR2 SVGAGI. The V and J ends lost 6 bases and 3 bases, in that order; junction bases with no gene match: 7. The CDR3 sequence is CASSTDRGNNQPQHF. The CDR3 DNA is TGTGCCAGCAGCACTGACAGGGGTAACAATCAGCCCCAGCATTTT.

The chain has TRBV5-4 and TRBJ2-5; TRBD1 matches 7 bases. Looked up from germline, CDR1 is SGHNT and CDR2 is YYREEE (reference sequence). The CDR3 runs 15 residues. After removal of 4 bases from V and 4 bases from J, the junction contained 10 bases not matched to a gene. The CDR3 spells CASSPRQGIAETQYF. DNA for the CDR3: TGTGCCAGCAGCCCCAGACAGGGTATTGCAGAGACCCAGTACTTC. Supplemented by reference TRBV5-4 and TRBJ2-5, the full variable domain reads ETGVTQSPTHLIKTRGQQVTLRCSSQSGHNTVSWYQQALGQGPQFIFQYYREEENGRGNFPPRFSGLQFPNYSSELNVNALELDDSALYLCASSPRQGIAETQYFGPGTRLLVL.

V usage is TRBV27 and J usage is TRBJ1-5; 7 bases map to TRBD1. Losses at the gene ends were 5 bases for V and 3 bases for J; bases not matched to a gene: 7. This CDR3 region has 15 residues. The germline CDR1 and CDR2 sequences are MNHEY and SMNVEV (reference sequence). The CDR3 nucleotides read TGTGCCAGCAGTCGCAACAGGGGTGACAATCAGCCCCAGCATTTT. It encodes CASSRNRGDNQPQHF.

There are a few counts of this clone. The chain has TRBV14 and TRBJ2-2; 8 nucleotides align to TRBD2. This CDR3 is 15 amino acids long. Germline CDR1 reads SGHDN; CDR2 reads FVKESK. The V segment lost 1 base and the J segment 8 bases; nucleotides outside the gene matches: 6. DNA of the CDR3: TGTGCCAGCAGCCAAGCGGGACTAGGAGTTGGGGAGCTGTTTTTT. Translated: CASSQAGLGVGELFF. The variable domain in full, with the rest retrieved from reference TRBV14 and TRBJ2-2, is EAGVTQFPSHSVIEKGQTVTLRCDPISGHDNLYWYRRVMGKEIKFLLHFVKESKQDESGMPNNRFLAERTGGTYSTLKVQPAELEDSGVYFCASSQAGLGVGELFFGEGSRLTVL.

V and J are TRBV9 and TRBJ2-1; the match to TRBD1 covers 7 bases. V gave up 3 bases and J gave up 2 bases; unmatched junction bases: 5. CDR1 is SGDLS and CDR2 is YYNGEE in the germline V gene. This CDR3 has 15 residues. This CDR3 reads CASSAQGIPYNEQFF. The CDR3 DNA follows: TGTGCCAGCAGCGCACAGGGGATCCCCTACAATGAGCAGTTCTTC. Variable domain in full (rest from reference TRBV9 and TRBJ2-1): DSGVTQTPKHLITATGQRVTLRCSPRSGDLSVYWYQQSLDQGLQFLIQYYNGEERAKGNILERFSAQQFPDLHSELNLSSLELGDSALYFCASSAQGIPYNEQFFGPGTRLTVL.

The chain recombines TRBV7-9 with TRBJ2-7; 8 nucleotides agree with TRBD2. Per the germline V gene, CDR1 is SEHNR and CDR2 is FQNEAQ (reference sequence). Trimming cost V 3 bases and J 1 base; bases outside gene matches: 8. The CDR3 loop spans 16 amino acids. The CDR3 nucleotides read TGTGCCAGCAGCTTTCCATCTACTAGCGGTTCCTACGAGCAGTACTTC. Its translation is CASSFPSTSGSYEQYF. Together with reference TRBV7-9 and TRBJ2-7, the CDR3 gives the full variable domain: DTGVSQNPRHKITKRGQNVTFRCDPISEHNRLYWYRQTLGQGPEFLTYFQNEAQLEKSRLLSDRFSAERPKGSFSTLEIQRTEQGDSAMYLCASSFPSTSGSYEQYFGPGTRLTVT.

The rearrangement links TRBV7-8 to TRBJ2-5; maybe TRBD2 (6 bases). The V end was cut by 0 bases, the J end by 4 bases, with 9 bases between. The CDR3 spans 14 residues. The germline V gene has CDR1 SGHVS and CDR2 FQNEAQ. DNA of the CDR3: TGTGCCAGCAGCTTAGCGGCTAGCGCAGAGACCCAGTACTTC. It yields the protein CASSLAASAETQYF.

The genes are TRBV10-1 and TRBJ1-1; 8 positions match TRBD1. The length of the CDR3 is 16 residues. The J segment lost 1 base and the V segment lost 6 bases, leaving 10 bases of the junction unmatched. Germline CDR1 and CDR2: WNHNN and SYGVQD (reference sequence). The CDR3 nucleotides are TGCGCCAGCAGAGGACTCAGGGGGCTGTGGAACACTGAAGCTTTCTTT. Residues: CASRGLRGLWNTEAFF.